The source of this T cell receptor (beta chain) is a study of T cells after yellow fever vaccination (dated by TCRdb to about 2019). Concerning the study at large: The SMART-Seq v4 Ultra Low Input RNA kit was used to prepare libraries from fractions with low cell numbers. To track T-cell clones before and after primary and booster YFV17D yellow fever vaccination, bulk TCR alpha and beta repertoires were sequenced longitudinally. Bulk PBMC replicates and cell subsets were isolated from blood drawn at multiple timepoints before and after both primary and secondary immunization. Two healthy male donors, one aged 18 to 30 and one aged 30 to 40 years, were included in the cohort. Beyond this particular receptor, the publication reports: Because abundant contaminating clonotypes from the bulk population could be contained in FACS-sorted repertoires, computational filtering was required. Compared with the primary T-cell response, the secondary T-cell response was weaker but faster, peaking on day 5 rather than day 15. Because the study included only a couple of donors, the extent to which the findings can be generalized is limited. Most clones expanded after primary vaccination were re-detected after the booster (almost 98% of CD4 and 88% of CD8), suggesting broad memory maintenance. A small share of clonotypes was detected in both CD4 and CD8 compartments, with the overlap likely arising from convergent recombination.

Germline trimming amounts to 4 bases on V and 2 bases on J, with 3 as the count of junction bases outside the gene matches. The CDR3 has 15 amino acids, counting the end cysteine and phenylalanine. Of the read, only the CDR3 DNA is kept; its 45 bases are in frame from base 1. The germline V gene supplies CDR1 SGHTA and CDR2 FQGNSA. Comments on this clonotype: Its antigen has not been determined. No base quality values were provided; no much bigger clone lies one nucleotide off.

This specimen's treatment or condition label, interpreted: live attenuated yellow fever vaccine strain. A standard Ficoll-Paque protocol was used to isolate PBMCs from peripheral blood. Dynabeads CD4 and CD8 positive selection kits were used to isolate the CD4 and CD8 T-cell fractions. TriZol was used to extract RNA from bulk PBMCs, CD4 and CD8 fractions, and dextramer-positive and dextramer-negative fractions. TCRdb names Illumina NovaSeq 6000 as the instrument used. TCR cDNA was made using 5'RACE template switching, a step that added a universal primer site and unique molecular identifiers. Priming of cDNA synthesis was performed from both the TCR alpha and TCR beta constant segments. Library amplification used two PCR steps, and the second PCR step added sample barcodes and sequencing adapters. Sequencing of the libraries was done on either Illumina HiSeq 2500 (2x100 bp) or NovaSeq (2x150 bp). The authors' analysis ran thus. MIGEC handled demultiplexing of reads and collapsing into UMI consensus sequences, while MiXCR performed V(D)J alignment. Clonotypes responding to the vaccine were identified with edgeR on replicate PBMC samples, with the criteria of FDR below 0.01 and a log2 fold change above 5 up to day 15. Bulk clonotypes were assigned CD4 or CD8 identity according to which sequenced CD4 or CD8 repertoire held them at higher abundance. The public sequencing data were trimmed at Q25 with fastp and processed into clonotypes with MiXCR by TCRdb, which kept only in-frame beta chains. Rows with one shared CDR3 protein collapse into an entry with the most common genes and DNA. For this entry, the V and J calls and clone size follow TCRdb and not the study's own pipeline. A total of 85,000 to 100,000 distinct CDR3 sequences appear in this sample, 5.8% of them only once. About 38% of the sample belongs to the ten largest clones.

The TCR sequence derives from a man between 18 and 35 years old who received the YFV17D yellow fever vaccine. In this chain, TRBV7-2 is recombined with TRBJ2-1; 9 junctional bases match TRBD2. This specimen was CD8+ T cells sorted from PBMCs, taken 10 days after the yellow fever booster vaccination. The nucleotide sequence reads as follows: TGTGCCAGCAGCTGGAGCGGGGGGACCTACAATGAGCAGTTCTTC. Translated, this is CASSWSGGTYNEQFF. The CDR3 plus the reference TRBV7-2 and TRBJ2-1 genes for the other parts give the full variable domain: GAGVSQSPSNKVTEKGKDVELRCDPISGHTALYWYRQSLGQGLEFLIYFQGNSAPDKSGLPSDRFSAERTGGSVSTLTIQRTQQEDSAVYLCASSWSGGTYNEQFFGPGTRLTVL.